This T cell receptor beta chain is from a study of vaccination effects on CD4 cells after COVID-19. Turning to the study itself: Post-vaccine specimens arrived a median 72 days past the second dose. Overall study findings and caveats: Early post-infection timepoints were missing from the study, which also had few convalescent patients.

After expansion with viral peptide pools in the ViraFEST assay, antigen-specific CD4+ T cells were sequenced. Isolating CD4+ T cells followed approximately nine days of culture. All study participants received two doses of BNT162b2 or mRNA-1273 vaccine. The protocol was immunoSEQ multiplex PCR, while the TCRdb copy is restricted to in-frame clones and leaves out a portion. The table lists more than 20,000 clones, about three quarters of them singletons. This clone was seen once. Its target is unknown. Germline CDR1 reads MGHRA; CDR2 reads YSYEKL. The ends were cut back, 4 bases at V and 2 bases at J, with 11 bases in the middle. The CDR3 has 14 residues.

This sample comprised CD4+ T cells from PBMCs cultured with SARS-CoV-2 spike peptides, obtained after COVID-19 vaccination. The chain uses TRBV4-1 and TRBJ1-1; D is perhaps TRBD1 (5 bases). The sequence came from a human donor who received a COVID-19 vaccine. Some clones in this sample may be carry-over from other donors' samples. The CDR3, as DNA: TGCGCCAGCAGCCTCGGACATACCAACACTGAAGCTTTCTTT. It codes for CASSLGHTNTEAFF.